The clone carrying this TCR beta chain was recorded at least ten times. The source of the sample is a study of T cells in localized non-small cell lung cancer. The assay was immunoSEQ multiplex PCR, and TCRdb's table has in-frame clones only and misses some. The sample records around 80,000 clones, around 81% being singletons. The CDR3 extends over 15 amino acids. Germline trimming cut 4 bases from V and 0 bases from J; bases unmatched to any gene: 1. Germline V gene sequence: CDR1 SGHRS, CDR2 YFSETQ. The input for sequencing was PBMCs, taken before any cancer treatment. The origin of this receptor is a man aged 35-75 years with stage II squamous cell lung carcinoma. V usage is TRBV5-1 and J usage is TRBJ2-6; TRBD1 matches 7 bases. This CDR3 reads CASSRDSSGANVLTF. CDR3 nucleotide sequence: TGCGCCAGCAGCCGGGACAGCTCTGGGGCCAACGTCCTGACTTTC.